These 9 T cell receptor beta chains were sequenced from one sample in a study of cytomegalovirus exposure and HLA in healthy donors. The PCR made use of 60 Vbeta and 13 Jbeta primers. Data came from immunoSEQ multiplex PCR; TCRdb stores just in-frame clones and leaves some out. The data hold 100,000 to 150,000 clones, with about four fifths observed a single time. The specimen was PBMCs. The receptor set was obtained from a woman aged 40-49 years in good health and CMV-seronegative.

The rearrangement uses TRBV19 and TRBJ1-2; 7 nucleotides match TRBD1. Looked up from germline, CDR1 is LNHDA and CDR2 is SQIVND (reference sequence). The CDR3 covers 15 residues. V shed 4 bases, J shed 5 bases, and the junction held 10 bases outside the gene matches. CDR3 bases: TGTGCCAGTAGTACCGGACAGGATGGTTGGTATGGCTACACCTTC. Its protein is CASSTGQDGWYGYTF.

The V gene is TRBV28, the J gene TRBJ2-5; maybe TRBD1 (6 bases). The CDR3 is made up of 17 amino acids. Germline V gives CDR1 MDHEN, CDR2 SYDVKM. Deletions cut 3 bases from V and 0 bases from J, with 17 bases between. The CDR3 sequence is CASSLPWTEMYQETQYF. Here the CDR3 DNA reads TGTGCCAGCAGTTTGCCTTGGACAGAGATGTACCAAGAGACCCAGTACTTC.

V gene TRBV5-4 combines with J gene TRBJ1-1; a weak D match, TRBD1 (5 bases). Germline V gives CDR1 SGHNT, CDR2 YYREEE (reference sequence). The V end lost 3 bases, the J end lost 4 bases, and 13 bases lay between the germline ends. The CDR3 sequence is 14 residues long. This chain's CDR3 is CASSWDGRGTEAFF. The DNA for the CDR3 is TGTGCCAGCAGCTGGGACGGGCGGGGCACTGAAGCTTTCTTT.

The chain uses TRBV25-1 and TRBJ2-5; 10 positions agree with TRBD2. CDR3 size: 14 residues. CDR1 and CDR2 from the germline V gene are MGHDK and SYGVNS. Trimming removed 4 bases from V and 11 bases from J; junction bases left unmatched: 10. CDR3 region: CASSGSGRAGEQYF. CDR3 sequence (DNA): TGTGCCAGCAGTGGAAGCGGGAGGGCCGGGGAGCAGTACTTC.

The gene calls are TRBV10-3 and TRBJ2-7, with a tentative D call TRBD2 (6 bases). The CDR3 totals 16 residues. V dropped 0 bases and J dropped 0 bases, with 12 bases sitting between them. Germline V gene data show CDR1 as ENHRY and CDR2 as SYGVKD. This chain's CDR3 is CAISESGGLGSYEQYF. The CDR3 nucleotides are TGTGCCATCAGTGAGTCCGGGGGATTAGGCTCCTACGAGCAGTACTTC.

This clone occurred a few times. V and J are TRBV6-5 and TRBJ1-4; 8 nucleotides agree with TRBD1. In germline, CDR1 is MNHEY, CDR2 SVGAGI. The CDR3 is 12 amino acids. The V gene end was trimmed by 8 bases and the J gene end by 7 bases; junction bases not matched to a gene: 3. DNA of the CDR3: TGTGCCAGCGGGCAGGGGGCTGAAAAACTGTTTTTT. Its translation: CASGQGAEKLFF.

This clone was seen more than once but under ten times. The chain employs TRBV2 and TRBJ1-4, with D possibly being TRBD1 (5 bases). CDR3 length: 15 residues. V was trimmed by 7 bases and J by 7 bases, leaving 19 bases between them. Per the germline V gene, CDR1 is SNHLY and CDR2 is FYNNEI. In DNA, the CDR3 is TGTGCCAGCACTTTCAATAGGGGTTCGGGTGAAAAACTGTTTTTT. Translation: CASTFNRGSGEKLFF.

CDR3: CASTTNTGRGWRETQYF. The DNA for the CDR3 is TGCGCCAGCACCACGAATACGGGCAGGGGTTGGAGAGAGACCCAGTACTTC. The chain recombines TRBV10-1 with TRBJ2-5; perhaps TRBD1 as D (6 bases). Trimming shortened V by 7 bases and J by 4 bases, and 25 bases separated the two germline ends. Germline lookup yields CDR1 WNHNN and CDR2 SYGVQD (reference sequence). CDR3 length equals 17 residues.

This chain uses TRBV7-9 with TRBJ1-4, with 7 bases lining up with TRBD1. Losses at the gene ends were 5 bases for V and 7 bases for J; bases not matched to a gene: 4. CDR1 is SEHNR and CDR2 is FQNEAQ in the germline V gene (reference sequence). The CDR3 covers 13 residues. The CDR3 nucleotides read TGTGCCAGCAGCAGGGGGCACGGTGAAAAACTGTTTTTT. Amino acids: CASSRGHGEKLFF. The variable domain in full, completed from reference TRBV7-9 and TRBJ1-4, reads DTGVSQNPRHKITKRGQNVTFRCDPISEHNRLYWYRQTLGQGPEFLTYFQNEAQLEKSRLLSDRFSAERPKGSFSTLEIQRTEQGDSAMYLCASSRGHGEKLFFGSGTQLSVL.